The 18 T cell receptor beta chains below all came from one sample that was sequenced in a study of blood T cell repertoires in COVID-19. Repertoires were generated with immunoSEQ multiplex PCR, while TCRdb's copy carries only in-frame clones and drops some. The sample carries roughly 130,000 clones, about 87% recorded once. Sequencing used peripheral blood. These receptors were collected from a human donor with COVID-19, enrolled during active disease. The donor label of this sample is uncertain.

This clone was observed once. The rearrangement joins TRBV5-1 to TRBJ2-3, with 9 nucleotides matching TRBD2. With 4 bases clipped from V and 2 bases from J, the junction kept 8 bases outside the gene matches. The germline V gene has CDR1 SGHRS and CDR2 YFSETQ. This CDR3 spans 16 amino acids. CDR3 sequence: CASSTLAGVDTDTQYF. DNA of the CDR3: TGCGCCAGCAGCACCTTAGCGGGGGTGGACACAGATACGCAGTATTTT.

This rearrangement joins TRBV4-1 to TRBJ1-6, with 7 bases matching TRBD1. Germline CDR1 is MGHRA and CDR2 is YSYEKL. The length of the CDR3 is 18 residues. The V and J ends lost 1 base and 8 bases, in that order; junction bases with no gene match: 14. CDR3 region: CASSQAQSGTADYSPLHF. CDR3 coding DNA: TGCGCCAGCAGCCAAGCCCAATCCGGGACAGCGGACTATTCACCCCTCCACTTT.

The chain recombines TRBV4-1 with TRBJ2-2; the D gene is possibly TRBD2 (6 bases). The CDR3 is 16 residues long. CDR1 MGHRA and CDR2 YSYEKL come from the germline V gene. Between the trimmed V and J ends, which lost 1 base and 6 bases, there was a span of 15 bases. CDR3 DNA: TGCGCCAGCAGCCAAGTTACAACGGGGGACCCCGGGGAGCTGTTTTTT. Its protein is CASSQVTTGDPGELFF.

In DNA form, the CDR3 reads TGTGCCAGCAGTGGACAGGACAGAGGGTTTACGTCGGGTGAAGCTTTCTTT. This gives the protein CASSGQDRGFTSGEAFF. This sequence joins TRBV28 and TRBJ1-1; TRBD1 agrees at 7 bases. This CDR3 comprises 17 residues. V was pared by 5 bases and J by 7 bases, with 19 bases of the junction left unmatched. Germline CDR1 reads MDHEN; CDR2 reads SYDVKM.

This chain connects TRBV7-3 to TRBJ2-1; TRBD1 is a possible D gene (6 bases). The CDR3 has 15 residues. V dropped 2 bases and J dropped 4 bases, with 12 bases sitting between them. The germline CDR1 and CDR2 sequences are SGHTA and FQGTGA. CDR3 coding DNA: TGTGCCAGCAGCTTACAACAGGGCCTATACAATGAGCAGTTCTTC. Amino acid sequence: CASSLQQGLYNEQFF.

The chain combines TRBV7-8 with TRBJ1-6; 9 bases line up with TRBD1. The CDR3 has 19 residues. V was clipped by 5 bases and J by 7 bases; unmatched bases: 18. The germline gives CDR1 SGHVS, CDR2 FQNEAQ. For the CDR3, the DNA is TGTGCCAGCAGCCACAGAGGGACAGGGCCAGCACAGACGAATTCACCCCTCCACTTT. It yields the protein CASSHRGTGPAQTNSPLHF.

The gene calls are TRBV5-6 and TRBJ2-7; 9 nucleotides line up with TRBD1. The V and J ends lost 2 bases and 2 bases, in that order; junction bases with no gene match: 17. Germline V gene sequence: CDR1 SGHDT, CDR2 YYEEEE. This CDR3 region has 19 residues. The CDR3 DNA reads as TGTGCCAGCAGCTTACGGGACAGGGTCCCCCCTTCCCCCACCTACGAGCAGTACTTC. Its protein is CASSLRDRVPPSPTYEQYF.

The chain couples TRBV11-2 to TRBJ1-3; 7 bases fit TRBD1. CDR1 and CDR2 (germline): SGHAT, FQNNGV. J gave up 0 bases and V 1 base, and 3 bases lay outside the gene matches. This CDR3 has 16 residues. CDR3 in amino acids: CASSLATGFSGNTIYF. The CDR3 nucleotides read TGTGCCAGCAGCTTAGCGACAGGGTTCTCTGGAAACACCATATATTTT.

The V gene is TRBV6-5, the J gene TRBJ1-5; D remains ambiguous. Germline V gene lookup returns CDR1 MNHEY and CDR2 SVGAGI. This CDR3 is built from 12 residues. V was pared by 6 bases and J by 4 bases, with 7 bases between. The CDR3 sequence is CASSPGNQPQHF. DNA of the CDR3: TGTGCCAGCAGCCCAGGTAATCAGCCCCAGCATTTT.

This chain uses TRBV6-5 with TRBJ2-7; D is perhaps TRBD1 (5 bases). There are 14 residues in the CDR3. The V end lost 6 bases, the J end lost 7 bases, and 19 bases lay between the germline ends. CDR1 MNHEY and CDR2 SVGAGI come from the germline V gene. CDR3 protein: CASSQTATTTEQYF. CDR3 DNA sequence: TGTGCCAGCAGCCAGACAGCTACTACGACGGAGCAGTACTTC.

This chain connects TRBV6-1 to TRBJ2-7, with D tentatively TRBD2 (5 bases). Trimming took 3 bases from V and 7 from J, leaving 16 bases between them. CDR1 MNHNS and CDR2 SASEGT come from the germline V gene. CDR3 length: 14 amino acids. As DNA, the CDR3 is TGTGCCAGCAGTGACGGACGGCAGACGGGGGAGCAGTACTTC. Translating it yields CASSDGRQTGEQYF.

This clone was recorded only once. This chain connects TRBV4-1 to TRBJ1-3, with 7 bases matching TRBD1. J was trimmed by 5 bases and V by 0 bases; bases with no gene match: 10. This CDR3 comprises 17 residues. Germline V gives CDR1 MGHRA, CDR2 YSYEKL. CDR3 residues: CASSQDGTAAGRNTIYF. The CDR3 coding sequence is TGCGCCAGCAGCCAAGATGGGACAGCAGCGGGCAGAAACACCATATATTTT.

V is TRBV5-5 and J is TRBJ2-5; possibly TRBD1 for D (6 bases). Deletions cut 0 bases from V and 1 base from J, with 13 bases between. Germline lookup yields CDR1 SGHKS and CDR2 YYEKEE (reference sequence). This CDR3 is built from 16 residues. The CDR3 DNA sequence: TGTGCCAGCAGCTTGGCCCCACAGGGCTTCCAAGAGACCCAGTACTTC. Protein product: CASSLAPQGFQETQYF.

This rearrangement joins TRBV2 to TRBJ1-2, with 9 bases matching TRBD1. The CDR3 has 14 amino acids. V shed 5 bases and J 5 bases; nucleotides not matched to a gene: 6. Germline assignment: CDR1 SNHLY and CDR2 FYNNEI. The CDR3 here is CASSSQGADYGYTF. In DNA, the CDR3 is TGTGCCAGCAGTTCACAGGGGGCGGATTATGGCTACACCTTC.

J is TRBJ1-6 and V is TRBV27; perhaps TRBD1 as D (6 bases). Germline-derived CDR1 and CDR2 are MNHEY and SMNVEV (reference sequence). The CDR3 has 17 residues. Between the trimmed V and J ends, which lost 4 bases and 9 bases, there was a span of 22 bases. Here the CDR3 DNA reads TGTGCCAGCAGTTACTATTGGGACACCCCCTTCAGTTCACCCCTCCACTTT. As protein: CASSYYWDTPFSSPLHF.

This clone was recorded once. The chain combines TRBV15 with TRBJ1-2, with 9 bases lining up with TRBD1. V shed 3 bases and J 5 bases; nucleotides not matched to a gene: 7. This CDR3 contains 15 residues. Germline values: CDR1 LNHNV, CDR2 YYDKDF (reference sequence). The CDR3: CATSRDRGPLYGYTF. As DNA, the CDR3 is TGTGCCACCAGCAGGGACAGGGGTCCCCTTTATGGCTACACCTTC.

The rearrangement joins TRBV29-1 to TRBJ2-7; D may be TRBD1 (5 bases). The ends were cut back, 6 bases at V and 3 bases at J, with 12 bases in the middle. CDR1 SQVTM and CDR2 ANQGSEA come from the germline V gene. The CDR3 contains 12 residues. The CDR3 DNA is TGCAGCGTAGGCACGACAGACTACGAGCAGTACTTC. The encoded protein is CSVGTTDYEQYF.

The chain employs TRBV5-6 and TRBJ1-2, with D tentatively TRBD1 (5 bases). The germline V gene encodes CDR1 SGHDT and CDR2 YYEEEE. CDR3 length: 14 residues. Trimming took 0 bases from V and 3 from J, leaving 9 bases between them. CDR3 protein: CASSLGLRDYGYTF. The CDR3 DNA reads as TGTGCCAGCAGCTTGGGGCTCAGGGACTATGGCTACACCTTC.